What follows describes a single TCR beta chain. A much more abundant neighbour one base away suggests this may be a read error. The time point: longitudinal time-point 3. The source of the sample is a study of neurological immune-mediated disorders. cDNA synthesis was performed by 5'RACE with 10-nucleotide random UMIs. TCRdb fed the 5' RACE reads into MiXCR, producing one record per CDR3 protein. In the table there are roughly 100,000 distinct CDR3 sequences, approximately 11% of which are singletons. There are 14 residues in the CDR3. V was shortened by 0 bases and J by 5 bases, with 14 bases between the two germline ends. Germline values: CDR1 DFQATT, CDR2 SNEGSKA (reference sequence).

This sequence originates from a female donor with HTLV-1-associated myelopathy (HAM/TSP). Sample: PBMCs. V and J are TRBV20-1 and TRBJ2-7, with D possibly matching TRBD2 (5 bases). The CDR3 is CSARDPPGKDEQYF. The CDR3 DNA reads TGCAGTGCTAGAGATCCACCGGGGAAGGACGAGCAGTACTTC.